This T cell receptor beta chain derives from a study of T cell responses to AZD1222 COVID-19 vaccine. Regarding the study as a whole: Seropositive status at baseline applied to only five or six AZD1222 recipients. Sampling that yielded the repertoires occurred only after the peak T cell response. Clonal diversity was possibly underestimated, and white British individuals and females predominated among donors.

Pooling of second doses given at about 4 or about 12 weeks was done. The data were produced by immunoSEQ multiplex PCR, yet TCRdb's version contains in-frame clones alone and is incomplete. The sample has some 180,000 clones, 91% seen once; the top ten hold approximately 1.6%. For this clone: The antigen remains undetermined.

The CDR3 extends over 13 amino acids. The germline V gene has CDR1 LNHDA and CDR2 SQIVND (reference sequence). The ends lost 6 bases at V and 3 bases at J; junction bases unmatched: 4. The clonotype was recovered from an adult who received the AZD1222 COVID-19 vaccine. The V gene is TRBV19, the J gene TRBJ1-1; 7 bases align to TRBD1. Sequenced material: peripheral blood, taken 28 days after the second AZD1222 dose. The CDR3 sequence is CASRDRAYTEAFF. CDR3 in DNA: TGTGCCAGTAGAGACAGGGCTTACACTGAAGCTTTCTTT. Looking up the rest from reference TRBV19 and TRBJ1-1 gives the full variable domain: DGGITQSPKYLFRKEGQNVTLSCEQNLNHDAMYWYRQDPGQGLRLIYYSQIVNDFQKGDIAEGYSVSREKKESFPLTVTSAQKNPTAFYLCASRDRAYTEAFFGQGTRLTVV.